This TCR beta chain emerged from a study of blood T cell repertoires in COVID-19. Across the whole study: PBMCs, B-cell-depleted T cells, or T cells provided the cDNA or gDNA that made up the material.

Sequencing used immunoSEQ multiplex PCR; TCRdb keeps in-frame clones, though not all of them. The repertoire includes 250,000 to 350,000 clones, 85% of them detected once, and around 2.3% sits in the top ten. Participants had their cohort set by participant-reported clinical history. Two negative PCRs, clearance, or symptom resolution characterized the recovered Cohort 3 donors. Looked up from germline, CDR1 is MNHEY and CDR2 is SMNVEV (reference sequence). The CDR3 has 17 residues. Trimming pared 4 bases from V and 0 bases from J, leaving 18 bases between. Source material: PBMCs or T cells enriched from blood (not recorded which). The origin of this receptor is a woman aged 45 to 65 who had recovered from COVID-19. This sequence joins TRBV27 and TRBJ1-2; D call uncertain. This chain's CDR3 is CASSSDYLTTSNYGYTF. CDR3 coding DNA: TGTGCCAGCAGTTCCGATTACCTGACAACTTCTAACTATGGCTACACCTTC.